These 17 T cell receptor beta chains were sequenced from one sample in a study of shared clonotypes between healthy human individuals. Sequenced by immunoSEQ multiplex PCR; TCRdb stores in-frame clones only, minus some. The table includes 2 million to 3 million clones, 80% to 95% detected once. The sample consisted of naive CD4+ T cells from PBMCs. Stated subset: CD45RA+ positively selected. The receptor set was obtained from a man between 18 and 35 years old in good health. Some clones in this sample may be carry-over from other donors' samples.

The genes are TRBV2 and TRBJ2-1; 8 bases fit TRBD2. V was clipped by 2 bases and J by 11 bases; unmatched bases: 14. Per germline, CDR1 SNHLY and CDR2 FYNNEI. CDR3 length: 16 residues. The CDR3 loop reads CASSEPGRGRPGQQFF. CDR3 coding DNA: TGTGCCAGCAGTGAACCTGGGCGCGGGAGGCCGGGGCAGCAGTTCTTC.

Worth noting for this clone: The sample holds other DNA sequences that translate to the same CDR3. This rearrangement joins TRBV5-1 to TRBJ2-1; 11 bases align to TRBD2. Germline V gene lookup returns CDR1 SGHRS and CDR2 YFSETQ. V trimming: 4 bases; J trimming: 2 bases; junction bases outside the gene matches: 5. The CDR3 extends over 16 amino acids. The CDR3 nucleotides are TGCGCCAGCAGCCTCGGGACTAGCGGACCCTACAATGAGCAGTTCTTC. It encodes CASSLGTSGPYNEQFF.

This chain joins TRBV5-8 and TRBJ2-3; D gene ambiguous. Trimming pared 0 bases from V and 6 bases from J, leaving 23 bases between. CDR3 length: 18 residues. Germline CDR1 reads SGHTS; CDR2 reads YDEGEE. The CDR3 DNA reads TGTGCCAGCAGCTTGGGGTCGGTAGTCGCCTCCTTTGTGGATACGCAGTATTTT. Protein product: CASSLGSVVASFVDTQYF.

This clone appeared once. Additional DNA sequences in this sample encode the identical CDR3. This chain uses TRBV18 with TRBJ2-1; TRBD1 agrees at 7 bases. The CDR3 length is 16 residues. J gave up 4 bases and V 2 bases, and 8 bases lay outside the gene matches. Germline CDR1 is KGHSH and CDR2 is LQKENI. CDR3 in DNA: TGTGCCAGCTCACCAAGACAGGGCAACTCTTACAATGAGCAGTTCTTC. Translated: CASSPRQGNSYNEQFF.

J is TRBJ1-4 and V is TRBV28, with TRBD1 as a possible D gene (6 bases). From germline, CDR1 is MDHEN and CDR2 SYDVKM. Between the trimmed V and J ends, which lost 1 base and 10 bases, there was a span of 13 bases. This CDR3 comprises 14 residues. The CDR3 coding sequence is TGTGCCAGCAGTTTATTGGCAGGGGAGGGAAAACTGTTTTTT. Residues: CASSLLAGEGKLFF.

The chain is built from TRBV6-1 and TRBJ1-5; 10 bases are shared with TRBD1. The V segment lost 4 bases and the J segment 6 bases; nucleotides outside the gene matches: 9. The CDR3 has 16 amino acids. Per the germline V gene, CDR1 is MNHNS and CDR2 is SASEGT. The CDR3 reads CASSVRTGGEIQPQHF. In DNA form, the CDR3 reads TGTGCCAGCAGTGTAAGGACAGGGGGTGAGATTCAGCCCCAGCATTTT.

V is TRBV6-1 and J is TRBJ2-3, with D unresolved. CDR3 length equals 12 residues. Germline CDR1 and CDR2: MNHNS and SASEGT. With 6 bases removed from V and 6 bases from J, the gap between germline ends came to 10 bases. CDR3 DNA: TGTGCCAGCAGGCCTCTTGGGGATACGCAGTATTTT. This encodes CASRPLGDTQYF.

The chain joins TRBV27 to TRBJ1-2, with D uncertain. The germline gives CDR1 MNHEY, CDR2 SMNVEV (reference sequence). The V end was cut by 6 bases, the J end by 2 bases, with 7 bases between. The CDR3 sequence is 12 residues long. The CDR3 DNA reads as TGTGCCAGCAGAGGCAGGAACTATGGCTACACCTTC. As protein: CASRGRNYGYTF.

This chain connects TRBV6-6 to TRBJ2-7; TRBD2 aligns across 12 bases. The V and J ends lost 6 bases and 3 bases, in that order; junction bases with no gene match: 9. Germline CDR1 and CDR2: MNHNY and SVGAGI (reference sequence). The CDR3 runs to 16 residues. CDR3 loop: CASSQTSGRNLYEQYF. CDR3 DNA: TGTGCCAGCAGCCAAACTAGCGGGAGGAACCTCTACGAGCAGTACTTC.

The table lists this clone with a few counts. The chain links TRBV30 to TRBJ1-5; D might be TRBD1 (5 bases). With 4 bases removed from V and 5 bases from J, the gap between germline ends came to 12 bases. Germline CDR1 reads GTSNPN; CDR2 reads SVGIG (reference sequence). This CDR3 comprises 13 residues. CDR3 in DNA: TGTGCCTGGACTGAGGGAGGGGATCAGCCCCAGCATTTT. Amino acids: CAWTEGGDQPQHF.

The chain joins TRBV29-1 to TRBJ2-3, with 12 bases fitting TRBD2. Germline values: CDR1 SQVTM, CDR2 ANQGSEA. The junction had 4 bases not matched to a gene; V was cut back by 7 bases and J by 5 bases. This CDR3 is 13 amino acids long. CDR3 amino acids: CSGQGLAGDTQYF. The CDR3 nucleotides read TGCAGCGGACAGGGACTAGCGGGAGATACGCAGTATTTT.

Details on this clone: One end of the junction is discordant with germline, which a read error may explain. The chain employs TRBV7-2 and TRBJ2-7, with D unresolved. CDR1 and CDR2 (germline): SGHTA, FQGNSA. The CDR3 has 17 residues. The CDR3, as DNA: TGTGCCAGCAGCATAGCCTCCTCGACCCCGCCGCTCTACGAGCAGTACTTC. Amino acids: CASSIASSTPPLYEQYF.

This clone came up once. The chain carries TRBV18 and TRBJ2-1, with 7 bases aligning to TRBD2. CDR1 is KGHSH, CDR2 LQKENI, per germline. This CDR3 has 14 amino acids. Unmatched junction bases numbered 6, after V lost 3 bases and J lost 7 bases. The CDR3 reads CASSPLAAGNEQFF. The CDR3 DNA reads TGTGCCAGCTCACCCCTAGCGGCTGGGAATGAGCAGTTCTTC.

For this clone: The sample has other DNA sequences that encode this CDR3 too. CDR3 region: CASSAGLAGGGETQYF. For the CDR3, the DNA is TGCGCCAGCAGCGCCGGACTAGCGGGAGGGGGGGAGACCCAGTACTTC. This rearrangement joins TRBV5-1 to TRBJ2-5; 15 nucleotides agree with TRBD2. The CDR3 covers 16 residues. From germline, CDR1 is SGHRS and CDR2 YFSETQ. After removal of 4 bases from V and 5 bases from J, the junction contained 6 bases not matched to a gene.

CDR3 in DNA: TGTGCCAGCAGCCAAGATCCGAGAGCGGGAGGTGGAACCGGGGAGCTGTTTTTT. Encoded protein: CASSQDPRAGGGTGELFF. The chain employs TRBV4-2 and TRBJ2-2; 9 positions agree with TRBD2. V shed 0 bases, J shed 5 bases, and the junction held 10 bases outside the gene matches. CDR3 length: 18 residues. Germline V gene data show CDR1 as LGHNA and CDR2 as YNFKEQ.

The chain carries TRBV27 and TRBJ2-1; 8 bases line up with TRBD2. Germline CDR1 reads MNHEY; CDR2 reads SMNVEV (reference sequence). V lost 5 bases to trimming and J lost 8 bases; unmatched junction nucleotides: 8. CDR3 size: 14 residues. CDR3 DNA: TGTGCCAGCAGTCGGAGCGGGAGTAGAGATGAGCAGTTCTTC. It yields the protein CASSRSGSRDEQFF.

The genes are TRBV30 and TRBJ1-1; a weak D match, TRBD1 (5 bases). Germline values: CDR1 GTSNPN, CDR2 SVGIG (reference sequence). Trimming cost V 3 bases and J 1 base, with 9 bases left between them. This CDR3 has 13 amino acids. The CDR3 DNA follows: TGTGCCTGGAGACAAGGGGAGAACACTGAAGCTTTCTTT. It codes for CAWRQGENTEAFF. The whole variable domain, filled in from reference TRBV30 and TRBJ1-1, reads SQTIHQWPATLVQPVGSPLSLECTVEGTSNPNLYWYRQAAGRGLQLLFYSVGIGQISSEVPQNLSASRPQDRQFILSSKKLLLSDSGFYLCAWRQGENTEAFFGQGTRLTVV.